This record covers a single T cell receptor (beta chain). Its matching antigen is unknown. This entry comes from a study of T cell repertoires and HLA-DP antigens. Whole-study context: In vitro CD4+ alloreactivity was against HeLa-presented HLA-DP.

Trimming cost V 7 bases and J 9 bases, with 24 bases left between them. This CDR3 comprises 15 residues. Germline V gene lookup returns CDR1 SNHLY and CDR2 FYNNEI. Study-level findings and limits: Pre-culture clonality, about 0.041, was far below sorted CD137+ clonality of around 0.38. Average cumulative frequency of previously undetected clones was roughly 35% against one allele and 45% to 65% against the other.

Untouched CD4+ T cells were isolated by negative selection, averaging roughly 98% purity. Only in-frame clones appear in the TCRdb table, and some are missing; sequencing was by immunoSEQ multiplex PCR. Found here are over 100,000 clones, roughly 92% of them singletons; the top ten hold 0.25% to 0.3%. This chain links TRBV2 with TRBJ1-1; D gene unclear. Specimen: CD4+ T cells from PBMCs. The sequence was collected from a woman aged 18-35 years in good health and CMV-seronegative. The CDR3 DNA reads TGTGCCAGCACCCCAGAAGAGAGAGAGAGCCTGAAAGCTTTCTTT. Protein sequence: CASTPEERESLKAFF.